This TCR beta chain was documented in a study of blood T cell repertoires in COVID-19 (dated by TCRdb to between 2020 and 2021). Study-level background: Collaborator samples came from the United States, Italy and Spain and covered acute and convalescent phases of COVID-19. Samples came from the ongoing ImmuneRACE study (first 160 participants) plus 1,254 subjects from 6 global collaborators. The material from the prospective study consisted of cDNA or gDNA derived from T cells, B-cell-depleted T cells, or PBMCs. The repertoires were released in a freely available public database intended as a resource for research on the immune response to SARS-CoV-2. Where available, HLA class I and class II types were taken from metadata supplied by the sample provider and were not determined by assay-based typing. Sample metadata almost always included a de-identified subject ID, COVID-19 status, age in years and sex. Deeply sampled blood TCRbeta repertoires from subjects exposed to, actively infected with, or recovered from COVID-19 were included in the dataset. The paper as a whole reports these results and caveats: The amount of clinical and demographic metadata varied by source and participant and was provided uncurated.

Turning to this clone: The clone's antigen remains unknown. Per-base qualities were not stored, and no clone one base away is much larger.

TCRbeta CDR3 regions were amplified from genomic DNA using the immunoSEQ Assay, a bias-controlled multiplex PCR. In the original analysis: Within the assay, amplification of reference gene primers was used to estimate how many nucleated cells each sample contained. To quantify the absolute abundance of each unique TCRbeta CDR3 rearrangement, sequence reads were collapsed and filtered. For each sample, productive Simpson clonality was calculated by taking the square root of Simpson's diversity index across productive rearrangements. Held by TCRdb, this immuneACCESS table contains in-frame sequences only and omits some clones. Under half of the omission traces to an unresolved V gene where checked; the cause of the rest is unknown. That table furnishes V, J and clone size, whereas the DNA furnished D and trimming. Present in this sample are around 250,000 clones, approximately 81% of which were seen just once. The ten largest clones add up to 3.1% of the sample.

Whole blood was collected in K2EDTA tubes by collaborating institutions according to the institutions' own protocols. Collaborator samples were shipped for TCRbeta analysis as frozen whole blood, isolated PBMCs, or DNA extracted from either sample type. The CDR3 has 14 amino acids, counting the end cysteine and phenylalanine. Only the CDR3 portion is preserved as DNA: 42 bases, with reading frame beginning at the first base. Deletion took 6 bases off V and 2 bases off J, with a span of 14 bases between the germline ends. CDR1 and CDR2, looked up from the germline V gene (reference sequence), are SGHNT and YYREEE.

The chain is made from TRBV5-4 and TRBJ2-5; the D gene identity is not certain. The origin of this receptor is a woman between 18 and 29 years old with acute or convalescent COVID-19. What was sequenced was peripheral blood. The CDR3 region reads CASTPAGGQETQYF. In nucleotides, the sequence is TGTGCCAGCACCCCCGCCGGCGGACAAGAGACCCAGTACTTC.